These 14 T cell receptor beta chains came from one sample sequenced in a study of T cells after yellow fever vaccination. From the 5' RACE reads, TCRdb called clonotypes with MiXCR, one entry per CDR3 protein. Counted here are hundreds of thousands of distinct CDR3 sequences, 13% occurring once; the ten biggest clones make up roughly an eighth. The material was PBMCs, obtained on the day of the yellow fever booster vaccination. The source is a man aged 30-40 years who received the YFV17D yellow fever vaccine.

This clonotype was seen a handful of times. The rearrangement links TRBV20-1 to TRBJ2-1; 11 nucleotides match TRBD2. CDR3 size: 16 residues. The germline gives CDR1 DFQATT, CDR2 SNEGSKA (reference sequence). Trimming took 2 bases from V and 9 from J; bases not matched to a gene: 12. The CDR3 here is CSARTSGTSGKPEQFF. In nucleotides, the CDR3 is TGCAGTGCTAGAACCTCCGGGACTAGCGGCAAGCCTGAGCAGTTCTTC.

As concerns this clonotype: One junction end does not reproduce the germline sequence, and a read error may be involved. The chain joins TRBV12-3 or TRBV12-4 to TRBJ2-1; 9 nucleotides align to TRBD2. The CDR3 has 15 residues. CDR3 protein: CASSRLAVIYNELFF. For the CDR3, the DNA is TGTGCCAGCAGTCGACTAGCGGTTATCTACAATGAGCTGTTCTTC.

This clonotype has a count of ten or more. V gene TRBV30 combines with J gene TRBJ2-3; D is uncertain. CDR1 is GTSNPN and CDR2 is SVGIG in the germline V gene (reference sequence). V was trimmed by 3 bases and J by 0 bases, leaving 13 bases between them. CDR3 length equals 15 residues. The CDR3: CAWRVLGGSTDTQYF. The CDR3 coding sequence is TGTGCCTGGAGGGTTTTAGGTGGGAGCACAGATACGCAGTATTTT.

In this sample, this clonotype turned up a few times. The CDR3 loop reads CSARTGSRNNEQFF. The CDR3 nucleotides read TGCAGTGCTAGAACGGGAAGCCGTAACAATGAGCAGTTCTTC. This chain connects TRBV20-1 to TRBJ2-1; D is perhaps TRBD2 (5 bases). The V end was cut by 2 bases, the J end by 5 bases, with 13 bases between. The CDR3 runs 14 residues. Germline V CDR1 and CDR2: DFQATT, SNEGSKA (reference sequence).

This chain links TRBV6-1 with TRBJ2-6; D is possibly TRBD2 (5 bases). V lost 6 bases, J lost 4 bases, and 13 bases lay in between. This CDR3 comprises 15 residues. The V gene's germline CDR1 is MNHNS and CDR2 SASEGT. The CDR3 nucleotides read TGTGCCAGCAGCGGGGAGAATCTCGGGGCCAACGTCCTGACTTTC. The encoded protein is CASSGENLGANVLTF.

The rearrangement links TRBV5-1 to TRBJ2-3, with a tentative D call TRBD1 (6 bases). Germline V gene data show CDR1 as SGHRS and CDR2 as YFSETQ. The CDR3 totals 16 residues. V shed 0 bases and J shed 2 bases, with 13 bases lying between them. The CDR3 loop reads CASSLGDRPDTDTQYF. CDR3 DNA: TGCGCCAGCAGCTTGGGCGACAGGCCGGACACAGATACGCAGTATTTT.

V and J are TRBV20-1 and TRBJ2-5; D is uncertain. The V end lost 0 bases, the J end lost 0 bases, and 2 bases lay between the germline ends. Germline CDR1 is DFQATT and CDR2 is SNEGSKA (reference sequence). The CDR3 runs to 12 residues. As DNA, the CDR3 is TGCAGTGCTAGAGATGACCAAGAGACCCAGTACTTC. This encodes CSARDDQETQYF.

This clonotype has just a few counts. The V and J genes are TRBV5-1 and TRBJ1-2; D uncertain. Trimming left V 2 bases short and J 0 bases short, with 8 bases between. This CDR3 has 14 amino acids. Germline V gene data show CDR1 as SGHRS and CDR2 as YFSETQ. CDR3 DNA sequence: TGCGCCAGCAGCTTCTCCCGAGCTAACTATGGCTACACCTTC. Protein sequence: CASSFSRANYGYTF.

This clonotype was picked up many times. The chain is built from TRBV3-1 and TRBJ2-2; 8 bases agree with TRBD2. Germline CDR1 and CDR2: LGHDT and YNNKEL (reference sequence). Trimming removed 4 bases from V and 7 bases from J; junction bases left unmatched: 8. This CDR3 is built from 15 residues. DNA for the CDR3: TGTGCCAGCAGCCCCCCGGGACTAGGTGGCGGGGAGCTGTTTTTT. Its translation is CASSPPGLGGGELFF.

This clonotype has only a few counts. The chain recombines TRBV18 with TRBJ2-1; D is ambiguous. The CDR3 runs to 13 residues. The V gene lost 1 base and the J gene lost 7 bases, with 8 bases spanning the gap. Germline V CDR1 and CDR2: KGHSH, LQKENI. The CDR3 DNA sequence: TGTGCCAGCTCACCACGGAGACTTAATGAGCAGTTCTTC. Its translation is CASSPRRLNEQFF.

This clonotype came up a few times. The rearrangement links TRBV18 to TRBJ2-7; TRBD2 agrees at 11 bases. The CDR3 is made up of 19 amino acids. Germline V gives CDR1 KGHSH, CDR2 LQKENI. The J segment lost 1 base and the V segment lost 3 bases, leaving 14 bases of the junction unmatched. The DNA of the CDR3 is TGTGCCAGCTCACCTTTTAGCGGGAGGGCCTCGGCTCTTTCCTACGAGCAGTACTTC. Translation gives CASSPFSGRASALSYEQYF.

The rearrangement links TRBV29-1 to TRBJ2-7; D ambiguous. CDR3 size: 13 residues. Germline assignment: CDR1 SQVTM and CDR2 ANQGSEA. The V gene lost 6 bases and the J gene lost 4 bases, with 16 bases spanning the gap. The CDR3 DNA follows: TGCAGCGTAATAAGTGGCGTCCGATACGAGCAGTACTTC. Protein sequence: CSVISGVRYEQYF.

This clonotype was recorded at least ten times. The genes are TRBV18 and TRBJ2-7; D is possibly TRBD1 or TRBD2 (5 bases each). The V end lost 2 bases, the J end lost 4 bases, and 18 bases lay between the germline ends. This CDR3 is built from 16 residues. Looked up from germline, CDR1 is KGHSH and CDR2 is LQKENI. The CDR3 region is CASSPGGLPNFYEQYF. CDR3 nucleotide sequence: TGTGCCAGCTCACCAGGGGGTCTTCCGAACTTTTACGAGCAGTACTTC.

V and J are TRBV20-1 and TRBJ2-7; 7 bases align to TRBD2. CDR1 is DFQATT, CDR2 SNEGSKA, per germline (reference sequence). This CDR3 region has 14 residues. The V and J ends lost 5 bases and 6 bases, in that order; junction bases with no gene match: 13. The CDR3: CSARAGRYVVEQYF. CDR3 nucleotides: TGCAGTGCTCGAGCGGGACGGTACGTGGTCGAGCAGTACTTC.